This T cell receptor (beta chain) was identified in a study of blood T cell repertoires in COVID-19. Study in general: Donors in the United States, Italy and Spain gave samples during acute or convalescent COVID-19.

The age range of participants was 18 to 89 years, with residence in about two dozen US areas. Either two negative PCRs, clearance, or symptom resolution qualified Cohort 3 donors as recovered. From germline, CDR1 is MDHEN and CDR2 SYDVKM. The CDR3 loop spans 14 amino acids. Trimming pared 5 bases from V and 9 bases from J, leaving 14 bases between. Per the original methods: Estimates of nucleated cell counts were drawn from the amplification of reference gene primers. Profiling relied on immunoSEQ multiplex PCR, and the TCRdb table lists in-frame clones only, not all of them. D and trimming were read from the DNA, whereas the V and J calls and clone size are those reported in that table. The table lists about 300,000 clones, 85% of them singletons.

This receptor was taken from a woman aged 45 to 65 who had recovered from COVID-19. Sequencing was carried out using PBMCs or T cells enriched from blood (not recorded which). The chain is built from TRBV28 and TRBJ1-6, with D tentatively TRBD1 (6 bases). The CDR3 loop reads CASSLRQETSPLHF. The CDR3 DNA is TGTGCCAGCAGTCTCCGACAGGAAACTTCACCCCTCCACTTT.